The next 31 T cell receptor beta chains were all read from a single sample in a study of HIV-infected patients and healthy controls. No cell fractionation was done, so the repertoire covers all unsorted peripheral blood T cells. 400 to 550 ng RNA was reverse transcribed with alpha and beta constant-region primers. Each of the alpha and beta chains got its own library through chain-specific third strand synthesis with indices. TCRdb analysed the 5' RACE reads with MiXCR anew, one entry per CDR3 protein. The sample records 8,500 to 11,000 distinct CDR3 sequences, approximately 8.2% being singletons. Sequenced: blood. The receptors stem from an adult in good health.

In its sample, this clonotype was seen many times. The chain joins TRBV6-4 to TRBJ2-3; D unclear. Germline V gene sequence: CDR1 MRHNA, CDR2 SNTAGT. CDR3 size: 13 residues. V was shortened by 4 bases and J by 0 bases, with 5 bases between the two germline ends. CDR3 in DNA: TGTGCCAGCAGTGCGGACAGCACAGATACGCAGTATTTT. This translates into CASSADSTDTQYF.

By share, this clonotype ranks as medium-sized (0.01 to 0.1%). The chain couples TRBV11-3 to TRBJ2-5, with no clear D. Germline lookup yields CDR1 SGHNT and CDR2 YENEEA. V lost 1 base, J lost 1 base, and 16 bases lay in between. This CDR3 spans 17 amino acids. This CDR3 is CASSLGLSVTAQETQYF. The CDR3 region has the DNA TGTGCCAGCAGCTTAGGTTTGAGTGTGACGGCCCAAGAGACCCAGTACTTC.

By sample fraction, this clonotype is medium-sized. The chain carries TRBV12-3 or TRBV12-4 and TRBJ1-1, with D possibly being TRBD1 (5 bases). The CDR3 totals 12 residues. V was shortened by 10 bases and J by 5 bases, with 14 bases between the two germline ends. As DNA, the CDR3 is TGTGCCACCAGAATCGGGGGGACTGAAGCTTTCTTT. Translation: CATRIGGTEAFF.

This clonotype is labeled medium-sized. This sequence joins TRBV7-9 and TRBJ2-1, with 10 bases lining up with TRBD1. The trim removed 1 base at V and 5 bases at J, leaving 5 bases unmatched. The CDR3 spans 16 residues. Per the germline V gene, CDR1 is SEHNR and CDR2 is FQNEAQ (reference sequence). The CDR3 nucleotides are TGTGCCAGCAGCTTAGGCGGGACAGGGGTCCACAATGAGCAGTTCTTC. This translates into CASSLGGTGVHNEQFF.

The gene calls are TRBV10-3 and TRBJ2-2; TRBD1 agrees at 8 bases. V was clipped by 6 bases and J by 6 bases; unmatched bases: 9. The CDR3 is 15 amino acids. Germline V gene lookup returns CDR1 ENHRY and CDR2 SYGVKD. The CDR3 region has the DNA TGTGCCATCAGATCTGCTCAGGGGGCTGCCGGGGAGCTGTTTTTT. As protein: CAIRSAQGAAGELFF.

Only a few counts were recorded for this clonotype. The chain couples TRBV5-5 to TRBJ2-1, with TRBD2 matching over 12 bases. This CDR3 is built from 13 residues. CDR1 and CDR2 from the germline V gene are SGHKS and YYEKEE (reference sequence). V lost 4 bases and J lost 9; bases outside the gene matches: 2. This chain's CDR3 is CASSKTSGGEQFF. CDR3 DNA sequence: TGTGCCAGCAGCAAGACTAGCGGGGGTGAGCAGTTCTTC.

This clonotype is categorized as medium-sized. The chain couples TRBV10-3 to TRBJ1-1, with 7 nucleotides matching TRBD1. The CDR3 is made up of 14 amino acids. V lost 7 bases, J lost 5 bases, and 10 bases stayed unmatched. Germline V lookup: CDR1 ENHRY, CDR2 SYGVKD. This CDR3 is CAITPRDSRTEAFF. Here the CDR3 DNA reads TGTGCCATCACCCCCCGGGACAGTAGGACTGAAGCTTTCTTT.

This clonotype turned up a few times. The V gene is TRBV29-1, the J gene TRBJ1-4; a weak D match, TRBD1 (6 bases). V dropped 1 base and J dropped 11 bases, with 14 bases sitting between them. CDR1 and CDR2 (germline): SQVTM, ANQGSEA. The CDR3 runs to 13 residues. CDR3 sequence: CSVEGRDNRKLFF. The DNA of the CDR3 is TGCAGCGTTGAAGGCAGGGACAATCGGAAACTGTTTTTT.

This chain connects TRBV27 to TRBJ2-7; 7 positions match TRBD1. This CDR3 region has 13 residues. Germline CDR1 is MNHEY and CDR2 is SMNVEV (reference sequence). Trimming cost V 5 bases and J 10 bases; bases outside gene matches: 11. The CDR3 reads CASSPRTGLDQYF. The CDR3 DNA follows: TGTGCCAGCAGTCCTAGGACAGGCCTTGATCAGTACTTC.

This clonotype appeared many times. This chain joins TRBV20-1 and TRBJ2-5; D might be TRBD2 (5 bases). V was trimmed by 6 bases and J by 2 bases, leaving 16 bases between them. CDR3 length equals 14 residues. Germline V CDR1 and CDR2: DFQATT, SNEGSKA (reference sequence). CDR3 coding DNA: TGCAGTGCCTTAGGAGGTCAGATACAAGAGACCCAGTACTTC. Translating it yields CSALGGQIQETQYF.

This clonotype is medium-sized. The chain links TRBV29-1 to TRBJ2-7; 8 bases line up with TRBD2. The CDR3 contains 15 residues. The V gene end was trimmed by 7 bases and the J gene end by 0 bases; junction bases not matched to a gene: 11. Germline lookup yields CDR1 SQVTM and CDR2 ANQGSEA. This chain's CDR3 is CSAAGETSDSYEQYF. The DNA for the CDR3 is TGCAGCGCTGCGGGGGAGACTAGCGACTCCTACGAGCAGTACTTC.

This clonotype came up once. A much larger clone is a single base away; this may be a read error. The rearrangement uses TRBV18 and TRBJ1-4; 8 nucleotides align to TRBD1. Germline V CDR1 and CDR2: KGHSH, LQKENI. V lost 4 bases to trimming and J lost 11 bases; unmatched junction nucleotides: 6. The CDR3 is 13 residues long. For the CDR3, the DNA is TGTGCCAGCTCACTATCGGGACAGGAGAAACTGTTTTTT. It encodes CASSLSGQEKLFF.

By sample share, this clonotype is medium-sized. V gene TRBV6-6 combines with J gene TRBJ1-5; D perhaps matches TRBD1 (5 bases). CDR1 and CDR2 (germline): MNHNY, SVGAGI (reference sequence). Trimming took 6 bases from V and 2 from J, leaving 14 bases between them. This CDR3 spans 15 amino acids. This CDR3 is CASRLDPTGNQPQHF. CDR3 bases: TGTGCCAGCAGACTAGATCCGACAGGCAATCAGCCCCAGCATTTT.

This clonotype was picked up a small number of times. The chain links TRBV19 to TRBJ2-7; D unclear. The CDR3 runs to 13 residues. From germline, CDR1 is LNHDA and CDR2 SQIVND (reference sequence). Trimming removed 4 bases at V and 7 bases at J, with 14 bases between. CDR3 residues: CASSTRSTEEQYF. The CDR3 DNA is TGTGCCAGTAGTACCAGATCAACGGAGGAGCAGTACTTC. The entire variable domain, with the rest obtained from reference TRBV19 and TRBJ2-7, is as follows: DGGITQSPKYLFRKEGQNVTLSCEQNLNHDAMYWYRQDPGQGLRLIYYSQIVNDFQKGDIAEGYSVSREKKESFPLTVTSAQKNPTAFYLCASSTRSTEEQYFGPGTRLTVT.

This clonotype was seen ten or more times. This chain uses TRBV12-3 or TRBV12-4 with TRBJ1-6, with 7 bases matching TRBD1. V lost 9 bases, J lost 4 bases, and 9 bases stayed unmatched. The CDR3 is 15 amino acids. The CDR3 nucleotides read TGTGCCAGTATCAGACAGGGTCCATATAATTCACCCCTCCACTTT. Translated: CASIRQGPYNSPLHF.

This clonotype was observed at least ten times. This chain joins TRBV3-1 and TRBJ2-1, with 11 nucleotides matching TRBD2. The V gene's germline CDR1 is LGHDT and CDR2 YNNKEL (reference sequence). V dropped 3 bases and J dropped 3; count of bases not matched to a gene: 1. There are 15 residues in the CDR3. CDR3 amino acids: CASSHSGGGYNEQFF. The DNA of the CDR3 is TGTGCCAGCAGCCATAGCGGGGGGGGCTACAATGAGCAGTTCTTC.

Sample share makes this clonotype medium-sized. The chain recombines TRBV20-1 with TRBJ2-4, with TRBD2 matching over 10 bases. CDR3 length: 14 residues. Trimming at V came to 6 bases and at J to 5 bases, leaving 7 bases not matched to a gene. From germline, CDR1 is DFQATT and CDR2 SNEGSKA (reference sequence). The CDR3 sequence: CSATTGTSENIQYF. As DNA, the CDR3 is TGCAGTGCAACAACCGGGACTAGCGAAAACATTCAGTACTTC.

V and J are TRBV6-5 and TRBJ1-4, with TRBD1 matching over 8 bases. V shed 6 bases and J 8 bases; nucleotides not matched to a gene: 8. This CDR3 contains 14 residues. From germline, CDR1 is MNHEY and CDR2 SVGAGI. CDR3: CASRRTGGGEKLFF. In DNA, the CDR3 is TGTGCCAGCAGGAGAACAGGGGGTGGAGAAAAACTGTTTTTT.

This clonotype has a count of ten or more. The chain has TRBV19 and TRBJ1-6; 7 bases agree with TRBD1. Trimming at V came to 5 bases and at J to 2 bases, leaving 3 bases not matched to a gene. The CDR3 is 15 amino acids. Germline values: CDR1 LNHDA, CDR2 SQIVND (reference sequence). CDR3 sequence: CASSDGQAYNSPLHF. In DNA form, the CDR3 reads TGTGCCAGTAGTGACGGACAGGCCTATAATTCACCCCTCCACTTT.

This clonotype is medium-sized by share. This chain links TRBV5-1 with TRBJ1-1; D is perhaps TRBD1 (5 bases). Germline CDR1 reads SGHRS; CDR2 reads YFSETQ. Trimming took off 0 bases at V and 7 bases at J, with 10 bases between the two ends. This CDR3 contains 13 residues. The CDR3 region has the DNA TGCGCCAGCAGCTTGGGGACACGCAGTGAAGCTTTCTTT. Encoded protein: CASSLGTRSEAFF.

This clonotype counts as medium-sized. The chain couples TRBV5-1 to TRBJ1-6; D is perhaps TRBD1 (6 bases). The CDR3 sequence is 14 residues long. V was shortened by 3 bases and J by 6 bases, with 10 bases between the two germline ends. CDR1 SGHRS and CDR2 YFSETQ come from the germline V gene. The CDR3 coding sequence is TGCGCCAGCAGCTCTGGACAGACTAATTCACCCCTCCACTTT. It is translated as CASSSGQTNSPLHF.

In its sample, this clonotype is medium-sized (0.01 to 0.1%). CDR3 residues: CASSYGQGTVGNTIYF. CDR3 nucleotides: TGTGCCAGCAGTTACGGACAGGGTACGGTTGGAAACACCATATATTTT. The rearrangement uses TRBV6-6 and TRBJ1-3; TRBD1 agrees at 8 bases. Germline CDR1 is MNHNY and CDR2 is SVGAGI (reference sequence). This CDR3 spans 16 amino acids. V shed 2 bases, J shed 3 bases, and the junction held 6 bases outside the gene matches.

This clonotype is labeled medium-sized (0.01 to 0.1%). The chain carries TRBV6-5 and TRBJ1-2, with D unclear. Germline CDR1 is MNHEY and CDR2 is SVGAGI. V shed 5 bases and J shed 0 bases, with 10 bases lying between them. This CDR3 contains 14 residues. The chain's CDR3 is CASSGPDSNYGYTF. CDR3 in DNA: TGTGCCAGCAGTGGGCCAGACTCTAACTATGGCTACACCTTC.

This clonotype was counted ten times or more. The genes are TRBV7-6 and TRBJ2-7, with 8 bases that match TRBD1. The CDR3 is 13 amino acids. Germline V gene sequence: CDR1 SGHVS, CDR2 FNYEAQ. Trimming at V came to 4 bases and at J to 7 bases, leaving 6 bases not matched to a gene. Written as DNA, the CDR3 is TGTGCCAGCAGCTCAGGGGGCCTGGGGGAGCAGTACTTC. It specifies CASSSGGLGEQYF.

This clonotype was recorded a few times. The chain employs TRBV20-1 and TRBJ2-7; D is perhaps TRBD1 (5 bases). The V end lost 2 bases, the J end lost 0 bases, and 17 bases lay between the germline ends. Germline CDR1 DFQATT, CDR2 SNEGSKA (reference sequence). This CDR3 has 16 residues. DNA of the CDR3: TGCAGTGCTAGAAGGCCTATTGGGGCCAGCTCCTACGAGCAGTACTTC. Its protein is CSARRPIGASSYEQYF.

This clonotype is classed as medium-sized (0.01 to 0.1%). The CDR3 reads CSARGTGVEQFF. CDR3 DNA: TGCAGTGCTAGGGGCACAGGAGTTGAGCAGTTCTTC. The chain has TRBV20-1 and TRBJ2-1; D is possibly TRBD1 (5 bases). Germline CDR1 DFQATT, CDR2 SNEGSKA (reference sequence). The CDR3 has 12 amino acids. V was trimmed by 3 bases and J by 9 bases, leaving 12 bases between them.

In its sample, this clonotype ranks as medium-sized. The rearrangement uses TRBV7-2 and TRBJ2-1; no clear D. CDR3 size: 13 residues. V was clipped by 3 bases and J by 7 bases, with 10 bases between them. Germline-derived CDR1 and CDR2 are SGHTA and FQGNSA. The CDR3 DNA reads TGTGCCAGCAGCTTGGATACGCTGAATGAGCAGTTCTTC. As protein: CASSLDTLNEQFF. Full variable domain (rest looked up from reference TRBV7-2 and TRBJ2-1): GAGVSQSPSNKVTEKGKDVELRCDPISGHTALYWYRQSLGQGLEFLIYFQGNSAPDKSGLPSDRFSAERTGGSVSTLTIQRTQQEDSAVYLCASSLDTLNEQFFGPGTRLTVL.

By sample fraction, this clonotype is medium-sized. The V call is TRBV2, the J call TRBJ2-1, with 8 positions matching TRBD1. CDR3 length equals 14 residues. Germline lookup yields CDR1 SNHLY and CDR2 FYNNEI. The junction had 2 bases not matched to a gene; V was cut back by 0 bases and J by 7 bases. The CDR3 loop is CASSEAGTGNEQFF. For the CDR3, the DNA is TGTGCCAGCAGTGAAGCCGGGACAGGAAATGAGCAGTTCTTC.

The CDR3 sequence is CSAPGADSGNTIYF. In DNA, the CDR3 is TGCAGTGCGCCTGGGGCCGACTCTGGAAACACCATATATTTT. The V call is TRBV20-1, the J call TRBJ1-3; D is perhaps TRBD1 (5 bases). Per germline, CDR1 DFQATT and CDR2 SNEGSKA (reference sequence). With 6 bases removed from V and 0 bases from J, the gap between germline ends came to 12 bases. This CDR3 contains 14 residues.

In its sample, this clonotype ranks as medium-sized. The chain couples TRBV3-1 to TRBJ2-1, with 7 nucleotides matching TRBD2. Trimming took 1 base from V and 7 from J; bases not matched to a gene: 10. Germline lookup yields CDR1 LGHDT and CDR2 YNNKEL (reference sequence). The CDR3 is 16 amino acids. The CDR3 DNA sequence: TGTGCCAGCAGCCAAGCCCTTCCGGGGGGACCGAATGAGCAGTTCTTC. It encodes CASSQALPGGPNEQFF.

The rearrangement joins TRBV12-3 or TRBV12-4 to TRBJ1-1; D call uncertain. The CDR3 consists of 13 residues. Between the trimmed V and J ends, which lost 6 bases and 1 base, there was a span of 9 bases. For the CDR3, the DNA is TGTGCCAGCAGAAATCGGGCGAACACTGAAGCTTTCTTT. It yields the protein CASRNRANTEAFF.